This TCR beta chain emerged from a study of cytomegalovirus exposure and HLA in healthy donors (dated by TCRdb to 2015 to 2018). As for the study more broadly: An earlier analysis of some 600 of the donors reported approximately 300 Gb of sequence data and some 110 million unique TCR beta sequences obtained from roughly 170 million T cells. An early release that covered fewer than 750 HLA-typed donors contained approximately 300 gigabases of sequencing data and 65 million to 100 million unique TCR sequences. Among the 398 genotyped donors, about 83% belonged to the genetic ancestry cluster associated with self-reported Caucasian donors. The study was designed to test whether signatures of past pathogen exposure could be identified by cataloging public T cell receptors. Using immunosequencing, the study profiled T cell repertoires from fewer than 850 subjects and related those repertoires to cytomegalovirus serostatus. Besides the first cohort of 500 to 700 subjects, a separate validation cohort made up of roughly 120 different subjects was used. The study combined high-throughput TCR immunosequencing, statistical association of individual TCRs with disease status, and machine learning to predict cytomegalovirus infection status. To study patterns of TCR occurrence, a later analysis re-analyzed previously published TCR beta repertoires from 650 to 750 donors and added high-resolution HLA genotyping. In the later analysis, no new phenotypic data were used to find candidate immune exposures; instead, reliance was placed on TCR beta sequences and their occurrence across donors. To decide whether each TCR beta V gene segment behaved as functional or pseudogenic, an earlier analysis of fewer than 750 of the donors relied on high-throughput TCR beta sequencing. Donor age, sex, ethnicity and CMV serostatus were compiled together with the repertoire data. A later genetic analysis took genome-wide SNP genotypes for about 55% of the 666 donors and used that subset as a discovery cohort. All discovery cohort repertoires had been generated on a single sequencing platform. HLA typing included class I and class II loci at four-digit resolution. Typing coverage differed by locus: A, B, C, DRB1 and DQB1 were typed in roughly 620-640 donors, DQA1 in about 500, DPA1 in some 600, and DPB1 in 472. Because of strong linkage in the cohort, roughly five DR-DQ haplotypes were treated as single units for association and clustering. Among 398 genotyped donors of the cohort, an average of about 240,000 unique TCR beta nucleotide sequences were sequenced per donor, roughly 18% of them non-productive. Overall study results and their limits: It was suggested by the authors that the approach could potentially be generalized to other disease states and immunological phenotypes. Because counts were too low, roughly 16 rarely observed V segments, including chromosome 9 orphons, were excluded from the earlier analysis of 587 of the donors. Correlated functional status among segregating V segments might be attributable to linkage disequilibrium, but an unknown experimental factor could not be ruled out. Specific HLA alleles were associated with 15,000 to 20,000 TCR beta sequences at a false discovery rate of 0.05 in a later analysis. In vitro tests confirmed that a few of the cytomegalovirus-associated TCR beta chains recognize cytomegalovirus antigens. The only immune exposure information available for the cohort was CMV serostatus. Because HLA typing was missing for some donors at each locus, association tests included only the typed subset. Compared with the approximately 700-donor mean, donors in an Asian-associated ancestry cluster had fewer N-insertions in productive TCRs, according to a later genetic analysis. In a later analysis, several top co-occurrence clusters were reported to appear linked to parvovirus B19, influenza, CMV and Epstein-Barr virus. Sequencing depth was assumed to be roughly uniform across donors in the presence/absence analyses, though that assumption may not hold. The classifier was reported to diagnose cytomegalovirus status with high specificity and sensitivity in both the original and validation cohorts. While some public TCRs were present in many individuals, most TCR sequences turned up only very rarely across donors. The 87-base-pair reads could not distinguish some IMGT-functional V segments, including TRBV6-2 and TRBV6-3, so those segments were excluded. A total of 150 to 200 TCR beta chains were listed by the study as associated with cytomegalovirus. The cohort was sequenced for TCR beta chains only, and without alpha or paired-chain data the features that could be detected were limited. Broadly in line with IMGT annotations, most TCR beta V segments showed up in productive rearrangements about 87% or about 30% of the time in an earlier analysis of 450 to 600 of the donors. In a later analysis, TCR association rates were found to vary across HLA loci, with the most associated TCRs seen for DRB1 alleles and the fewest for HLA-C alleles. A later analysis found that most CMV-associated TCR beta chains appeared HLA-restricted, with HLA associations seemingly driven largely by CMV exposure. In a later analysis, HLA-associated TCR beta chains were found to be more clonally expanded and to have lower generation probabilities than equally common non-associated chains. V-gene and J-gene trimming of TCR beta chains was associated with a missense DCLRE1C variant in a later genetic analysis, and the association was replicated in an independent cohort. Assigning TCR associations to individual alleles was difficult when HLA alleles, especially DR and DQ, strongly co-occurred. A cluster of highly shared sequence variants was judged likely to represent a technical artifact of the sequencing pipeline. A further reported finding was that TCR beta sequences accurately predicted the HLA-A and HLA-B alleles for most subjects in the first cohort.

Of note for this clone: Which antigen it targets is not known. Base qualities are not at hand, and no much larger clone is one base apart.

In total, approximately 690 healthy bone marrow donors made up the cohort. At the time of sampling, all cohort members were nominally healthy, though unrecorded immune exposures were likely present. The donor tested CMV seropositive and was one of the 289 seropositive cohort members. A peripheral blood sample was provided by each donor, and peripheral blood mononuclear cells were used for TCR beta sequencing. Genomic DNA was extracted from the blood cell samples with the Qiagen DNeasy Blood Extraction Kit. From the germline V gene, CDR1 is SGHNT and CDR2 is YENEEA. The CDR3 sequence holds 14 residues, the cysteine and phenylalanine included. The CDR3 DNA has 42 bases and is translated from base 1. V has 6 bases trimmed and J has 3 bases trimmed; junction bases matching no gene number 6. Library preparation used the immunoSEQ multiplex PCR assay. For the multiplex PCR, a mixture combining 60 forward primers for TCR Vbeta segments and 13 reverse primers for TCR Jbeta segments was used. The CDR3 region of rearranged TCR beta genes was amplified from genomic DNA by a multiplex PCR assay. Amplified TCR beta libraries were sequenced as 87-base-pair reads on the Illumina HiSeq System. The original pipeline was this. Across the 700 or so repertoires, a later analysis counted some 81 million unique TCR beta chains, 9.5 million to 13 million of which were shared by at least two donors. Raw reads were error-corrected and collapsed into unique sequences by a nearest-neighbor algorithm in which closely related sequences were merged to remove PCR and sequencing errors. To assign V, D and J gene segments, CDR3 sequences were aligned to IMGT reference sequences. For a sequence to be retained, at least a six-nucleotide match to both a V gene segment and a J gene segment was required. A rearrangement counted as productive if the CDR3 had no stop codons and remained in frame with V and J, and every other rearrangement counted as non-productive. CDR3 was defined by IMGT convention, running from the second conserved V-encoded cysteine to the conserved J-encoded phenylalanine. In an earlier analysis of 587 of the donors, sequences lacking an unambiguous match to a single V gene segment were excluded. An earlier analysis of several hundred of the donors called V segments functional above 56.7% productive rearrangements and segregating when the between-donor standard deviation exceeded 5%. A statistical classification framework was built to diagnose cytomegalovirus status from the catalog of TCR beta chain sequences. A later analysis assigned V and J genes by comparing TCR nucleotide sequences with IMGT/GENE-DB human TR gene sequences. In a later analysis, CDR3 sequences and most-parsimonious VDJ recombination scenarios were assigned using the TCRdist pipeline. In a later analysis, every TCR beta chain was defined by the combination of its CDR3 amino acid sequence and its V-gene family, and reads without a unique V-gene family were dropped. A later analysis removed 500 to 600 highly shared, low-generation-probability nucleotide sequences to deal with suspected cross-contamination and a sequencing artifact. For each public chain, a later analysis derived a clonal expansion index from normalized ranks of inferred template counts within each repertoire. Generation probabilities in a later analysis came from a VDJ recombination model fitted to out-of-frame rearrangements, and those results were checked against IGoR. Hypergeometric tests were used in a later analysis to score TCR-TCR, TCR-HLA and TCR-CMV co-occurrence, with a repertoire-size bias correction applied to the TCR pairs. False discovery rates were estimated in a later analysis by permuting HLA or CMV assignments 20 times. In a later analysis, co-occurring TCRs were grouped with DBSCAN, and TCRdist sequence similarity was added when clustering was performed within HLA-allele-positive subsets. Co-occurrence clustering excluded repertoires with fewer than 30,000 or more than 120,000 public chains, plus five with anomalous nucleotide sharing. Imported from immuneACCESS, the table was reduced by TCRdb to in-frame sequences with V and J called. These copies leave out some clones; in studies compared against another copy, an unresolved V gene accounts for under half, and the cause of the remainder is not known. The DNA was the basis for D and trimming; V, J and clone size are from that table. This sample holds around 130,000 clones; more than 60% were observed only once. The ten largest clones capture 6.5% to 9.5% of the sample.

The TCR originated in a woman aged 40 to 50 in good health and CMV-seropositive. This receptor chain uses TRBV11-3 and TRBJ1-1; 8 central nucleotides agree with TRBD1. The sequencing input was PBMCs. Read as DNA, the sequence is TGTGCCAGCAGGAGGGGGGGACAGGACACTGAAGCTTTCTTT. Its protein reads: CASRRGGQDTEAFF.